The 20 T cell receptor beta chains below were found in one sample sequenced in a study of blood T cell repertoires in COVID-19. Measured with immunoSEQ multiplex PCR; TCRdb has only the in-frame clones, and not every one. Found here are about 200,000 clones, approximately 84% of them singletons; the top ten hold 5.9%. Sequencing used peripheral blood. The receptors were sampled from an elderly man with acute or convalescent COVID-19.

The chain combines TRBV24-1 with TRBJ1-2, with a tentative D call TRBD1 (6 bases). The CDR3 sequence is 13 residues long. Germline V gene data show CDR1 as KGHDR and CDR2 as SFDVKD. Trimming took off 10 bases at V and 0 bases at J, with 11 bases between the two ends. In nucleotides, the CDR3 is TGTGCCACTAGGGCAGGGGCTAACTATGGCTACACCTTC. Translation: CATRAGANYGYTF.

V gene TRBV28 combines with J gene TRBJ2-7, with 7 bases that match TRBD2. The CDR3 sequence is 15 residues long. Germline CDR1 and CDR2: MDHEN and SYDVKM. Losses at the gene ends were 7 bases for V and 1 base for J; bases not matched to a gene: 10. CDR3 sequence: CASTPAGASSYEQYF. The CDR3 nucleotides are TGTGCCAGCACCCCCGCGGGAGCCTCTTCCTACGAGCAGTACTTC.

The rearrangement joins TRBV24-1 to TRBJ1-5; the D gene is possibly TRBD1 (5 bases). Per the germline V gene, CDR1 is KGHDR and CDR2 is SFDVKD. V lost 6 bases and J 5 bases, leaving 7 bases between the germline ends. This CDR3 contains 12 residues. The CDR3 DNA is TGTGCCACCAGTCTAGGGGATCAGCCCCAGCATTTT. Translation: CATSLGDQPQHF.

This clone was detected only once. J is TRBJ2-2 and V is TRBV5-1, with a tentative D call TRBD2 (6 bases). Trimming took off 0 bases at V and 1 base at J, with 7 bases between the two ends. The CDR3 consists of 15 residues. Germline CDR1 and CDR2: SGHRS and YFSETQ. The CDR3 here is CASSLARGNTGELFF. The CDR3 region has the DNA TGCGCCAGCAGCTTGGCGCGGGGGAACACCGGGGAGCTGTTTTTT.

The chain uses TRBV29-1 and TRBJ2-7; 7 bases line up with TRBD1. CDR1 and CDR2 (germline): SQVTM, ANQGSEA. The CDR3 has 18 amino acids. V shed 3 bases, J shed 2 bases, and the junction held 19 bases outside the gene matches. The chain's CDR3 is CSVDGVFSGTEKTYEQYV. For the CDR3, the DNA is TGCAGCGTTGACGGTGTCTTTTCCGGGACAGAAAAAACCTACGAGCAGTACGTC.

The DNA of the CDR3 is TGTGCCACCAGTGAAGGCCTCGGACTGGGAAGCTATGGCTACACCTTC. Amino acid sequence: CATSEGLGLGSYGYTF. V gene TRBV24-1 combines with J gene TRBJ1-2, with unresolved D. Germline values: CDR1 KGHDR, CDR2 SFDVKD. Between the trimmed V and J ends, which lost 4 bases and 4 bases, there was a span of 18 bases. The CDR3 runs to 16 residues.

This chain uses TRBV5-4 with TRBJ1-2; D gene uncertain. The CDR3 runs 13 residues. Trimming stripped 4 bases from V and 4 bases from J, with 11 bases between. Germline V gene data show CDR1 as SGHNT and CDR2 as YYREEE (reference sequence). The chain's CDR3 is CASSLDLSYGYTF. CDR3 DNA: TGTGCCAGCAGCCTAGATCTTTCCTATGGCTACACCTTC.

This sequence joins TRBV7-2 and TRBJ1-2; 7 nucleotides align to TRBD1. The CDR3 is made up of 12 amino acids. Trimming cost V 10 bases and J 4 bases; bases outside gene matches: 6. Per germline, CDR1 SGHTA and CDR2 FQGNSA. CDR3 amino acids: CAKKGAGYGYTF. In nucleotides, the CDR3 is TGTGCCAAAAAGGGGGCCGGCTATGGCTACACCTTC.

The gene calls are TRBV28 and TRBJ1-5, with D possibly matching TRBD1 (5 bases). V was shortened by 5 bases and J by 3 bases, with 14 bases between the two germline ends. The CDR3 consists of 15 residues. Germline CDR1 is MDHEN and CDR2 is SYDVKM. The CDR3: CASSPPGSPNQPQHF. For the CDR3, the DNA is TGTGCCAGCAGTCCCCCAGGGTCCCCCAATCAGCCCCAGCATTTT. Looking up the rest from reference TRBV28 and TRBJ1-5 gives the full variable domain: DVKVTQSSRYLVKRTGEKVFLECVQDMDHENMFWYRQDPGLGLRLIYFSYDVKMKEKGDIPEGYSVSREKKERFSLILESASTNQTSMYLCASSPPGSPNQPQHFGDGTRLSIL.

The chain is built from TRBV28 and TRBJ2-2; D is perhaps TRBD2 (6 bases). Germline values: CDR1 MDHEN, CDR2 SYDVKM. Trimming removed 8 bases at V and 5 bases at J, with 12 bases between. The CDR3 is made up of 13 amino acids. CDR3 nucleotide sequence: TGTGCCAGCCGACCCGGGGGTACCGGGGAGCTGTTTTTT. It specifies CASRPGGTGELFF.

The J gene is TRBJ2-3, the V gene TRBV6-2 or TRBV6-3; 7 positions agree with TRBD2. This CDR3 is 15 amino acids long. V was pared by 2 bases and J by 1 base, with 3 bases of the junction left unmatched. Germline V gene data show CDR1 as MNHEY and CDR2 as SVGEGT. The DNA for the CDR3 is TGTGCCAGCAGTTACGCGGGAGTCGGCACAGATACGCAGTATTTT. This codes for CASSYAGVGTDTQYF.

CDR3 sequence (DNA): TGTGCCAGCAGTTTCCAGGGAGGGGAAAAACTGTTTTTT. It codes for CASSFQGGEKLFF. V gene TRBV27 combines with J gene TRBJ1-4, with a weak D call TRBD1 (5 bases). From germline, CDR1 is MNHEY and CDR2 SMNVEV (reference sequence). The V and J ends lost 3 bases and 8 bases respectively, with 10 bases between them. The CDR3 covers 13 residues. Drawing the rest from reference TRBV27 and TRBJ1-4, the complete variable domain is EAQVTQNPRYLITVTGKKLTVTCSQNMNHEYMSWYRQDPGLGLRQIYYSMNVEVTDKGDVPEGYKVSRKEKRNFPLILESPSPNQTSLYFCASSFQGGEKLFFGSGTQLSVL.

This chain links TRBV5-4 with TRBJ1-3; unclear D gene. The CDR3 is 14 amino acids. Trimming took 2 bases from V and 1 from J, leaving 7 bases between them. Germline assignment: CDR1 SGHNT and CDR2 YYREEE (reference sequence). CDR3 DNA: TGTGCCAGCAGCTTCCCGGGGTCTGGAAACACCATATATTTT. Encoded protein: CASSFPGSGNTIYF. Drawing the rest from reference TRBV5-4 and TRBJ1-3, the complete variable domain is ETGVTQSPTHLIKTRGQQVTLRCSSQSGHNTVSWYQQALGQGPQFIFQYYREEENGRGNFPPRFSGLQFPNYSSELNVNALELDDSALYLCASSFPGSGNTIYFGEGSWLTVV.

This chain uses TRBV27 with TRBJ1-2; 7 bases agree with TRBD1. This CDR3 has 15 amino acids. J was trimmed by 0 bases and V by 5 bases; bases with no gene match: 6. Germline CDR1 and CDR2: MNHEY and SMNVEV (reference sequence). The CDR3 DNA reads TGTGCCAGCAGTAAGGGTACAGGGGCTAACTATGGCTACACCTTC. This gives the protein CASSKGTGANYGYTF.

The rearrangement joins TRBV9 to TRBJ1-6, with D maybe TRBD1 (6 bases). V was pared by 3 bases and J by 4 bases, with 14 bases between. Germline V lookup: CDR1 SGDLS, CDR2 YYNGEE. The CDR3 runs to 16 residues. CDR3 region: CASSDRKGDYNSPLHF. The DNA for the CDR3 is TGTGCCAGCAGCGACCGGAAGGGGGATTATAATTCACCCCTCCACTTT.

This clone was recorded only once. The V call is TRBV24-1, the J call TRBJ2-3, with D tentatively TRBD2 (6 bases). Looked up from germline, CDR1 is KGHDR and CDR2 is SFDVKD. V lost 1 base and J 3 bases, leaving 13 bases between the germline ends. The CDR3 spans 16 residues. The CDR3 loop is CATSDFIGSGTDTQYF. Written as DNA, the CDR3 is TGTGCCACCAGTGATTTTATCGGAAGCGGGACAGATACGCAGTATTTT.

V is TRBV9 and J is TRBJ2-3; 13 nucleotides agree with TRBD2. Trimming cost V 4 bases and J 3 bases; bases outside gene matches: 5. The CDR3 covers 16 residues. The V gene's germline CDR1 is SGDLS and CDR2 YYNGEE. CDR3 residues: CASSIGTSGMTDTQYF. DNA of the CDR3: TGTGCCAGCAGCATAGGGACTAGCGGGATGACAGATACGCAGTATTTT.

The chain has TRBV5-1 and TRBJ2-5, with a possible D match to TRBD1 (7 bases). The CDR3 length is 16 residues. The germline V gene has CDR1 SGHRS and CDR2 YFSETQ. With 4 bases removed from V and 5 bases from J, the gap between germline ends came to 21 bases. CDR3 nucleotides: TGCGCCAGCAGCGGCGGGACAGTTTTTTCAATTGAGACCCAGTACTTC. This codes for CASSGGTVFSIETQYF.

The chain is built from TRBV19 and TRBJ2-5; 7 bases agree with TRBD1. The V and J ends lost 5 bases and 3 bases, in that order; junction bases with no gene match: 6. CDR3 length equals 14 residues. Germline loops: CDR1 LNHDA, CDR2 SQIVND (reference sequence). Here the CDR3 reads CASSPWTGEETQYF. CDR3 sequence (DNA): TGTGCCAGTAGTCCCTGGACAGGAGAAGAGACCCAGTACTTC.

This clone has at least ten counts. The chain employs TRBV5-5 and TRBJ1-3; D not resolved. The length of the CDR3 is 12 residues. V lost 3 bases, J lost 3 bases, and 4 bases lay in between. The germline V gene has CDR1 SGHKS and CDR2 YYEKEE (reference sequence). The DNA for the CDR3 is TGTGCCAGCAGCTCCATTGGAAACACCATATATTTT. Amino acid sequence: CASSSIGNTIYF.